Listed below are T cell receptor beta chains from one sample, sequenced in a study of shared T cell receptors in the human thymus. TCRdb keeps only in-frame clones here, not all; method: immunoSEQ multiplex PCR. The sample consists of hundreds of thousands of clones, roughly 90% of them appearing once. The sample was also reused in another study, on human thymus T cells.

The sample taken for sequencing was thymocytes. These receptors came from a boy under two years old with a congenital heart defect. The conserved cysteine and the conserved F or W are not part of the CDR3 here. The order of the fields is D gene, J gene, V gene, CDR3 protein. D genes are given only for firm matches.

D gene: -; J gene: TRBJ2-7; V gene: TRBV7-2; CDR3 protein: ASSLGPQGGAGGPYEQY
D gene: -; J gene: TRBJ2-7; V gene: TRBV5-1; CDR3 protein: ASSGRTMKRVEQY
D gene: -; J gene: TRBJ1-5; V gene: TRBV28; CDR3 protein: ASSLETGRPIRNQPQH
D gene: -; J gene: TRBJ1-1; V gene: TRBV10-1; CDR3 protein: ASSRGHKRAF
D gene: -; J gene: TRBJ2-7; V gene: TRBV4-1; CDR3 protein: ASSRPGHPYEQY
D gene: TRBD1; J gene: TRBJ2-7; V gene: TRBV10-1; CDR3 protein: ASSHNPGTGNEQY
D gene: TRBD2; J gene: TRBJ2-3; V gene: TRBV11-2; CDR3 protein: ASSLDPSGRSTDTQY
D gene: TRBD1; J gene: -; V gene: TRBV5-1; CDR3 protein: ASSIFPRGFLRGEQY
D gene: -; J gene: TRBJ1-5; V gene: TRBV15; CDR3 protein: ATSRGGTQPQH
D gene: TRBD2; J gene: TRBJ2-1; V gene: TRBV25-1; CDR3 protein: ASSGLAGPGNEQF
D gene: TRBD2; J gene: TRBJ2-1; V gene: TRBV11-2; CDR3 protein: ASSLAASGRAVDPNEQF
D gene: TRBD2; J gene: TRBJ2-7; V gene: TRBV5-4; CDR3 protein: ASSLQRGAYEQY
D gene: -; J gene: TRBJ2-1; V gene: TRBV29-1; CDR3 protein: SVVEWAPNEQF
D gene: TRBD2; J gene: TRBJ2-1; V gene: TRBV14; CDR3 protein: ASSQVGTSDGDRGEQF
D gene: TRBD2; J gene: TRBJ2-5; V gene: TRBV9; CDR3 protein: ASSSSGRRERTEETQY
D gene: TRBD1; J gene: TRBJ2-1; V gene: TRBV11-2; CDR3 protein: ASSRLQGPSSYNEQF
D gene: -; J gene: TRBJ2-3; V gene: TRBV14; CDR3 protein: ASSPGLSTDTQY
D gene: -; J gene: TRBJ1-3; V gene: TRBV6-5; CDR3 protein: ASSYSREGNTIY
D gene: -; J gene: TRBJ1-2; V gene: TRBV6-1; CDR3 protein: ASVWLTGTPYGYT